Here is one T cell receptor (beta chain) with its context. Its target is unknown. The sample originates from a study of cytomegalovirus exposure and HLA in healthy donors. The donors gave bone marrow, and they were healthy. Trimming left V 4 bases short and J 6 bases short, with 20 bases between. Germline lookup yields CDR1 SGHRS and CDR2 YFSETQ. CDR3 size: 15 residues. Study results and caveats: An analysis was carried out later, and it reportedly showed fewer N-insertions in an Asian-associated ancestry cluster than the roughly 700-donor mean. Prediction of most subjects' HLA-A and HLA-B alleles by TCR beta sequences was reportedly accurate.

This PCR relied on a set of 60 Vbeta primers and 13 Jbeta primers. Clones were sequenced by immunoSEQ multiplex PCR, and TCRdb holds only the in-frame ones, with some missing. The table shows about 90,000 clones, with around 85% occurring only once. The chain employs TRBV5-1 and TRBJ2-7; tentatively, D is TRBD2 (5 bases). Sequenced input: PBMCs. This TCR was sampled from a man younger than 35 in good health and CMV-seronegative. CDR3: CASSPGLRTASEQYF. The CDR3 coding sequence is TGCGCCAGCAGCCCCGGACTCAGAACCGCTTCCGAGCAGTACTTC.